This T cell receptor beta chain was observed in a study of radiotherapy plus CTLA-4 blockade in lung cancer. The junction had 7 bases not matched to a gene; V was cut back by 4 bases and J by 5 bases. This CDR3 has 16 amino acids. Germline V gives CDR1 SGHRS, CDR2 YFSETQ. Some clones are missing from TCRdb's copy, which holds only in-frame ones; the method was immunoSEQ multiplex PCR. The sample consists of around 70,000 clones, about four fifths of them appearing once. The J gene is TRBJ2-5, the V gene TRBV5-1, with 14 bases lining up with TRBD2. The receptor comes from a human donor with non-small cell lung cancer who had a partial response to radiotherapy plus ipilimumab. Source: peripheral blood, taken from a patient treated with radiotherapy plus ipilimumab. Here the CDR3 DNA reads TGCGCCAGCAGCCCGACTAGCGGGAGGGCGGGTGAGACCCAGTACTTC. Its protein product is CASSPTSGRAGETQYF.